This TCR beta chain was retrieved from a study of blood T cell repertoires in COVID-19. Study overall: The samples span acute and convalescent COVID-19 from the United States, Italy and Spain. Nucleic acid was either cDNA or gDNA, and it came from T cells, B-cell-depleted T cells, or PBMCs.

Trimming took 6 bases from V and 0 from J, leaving 10 bases between them. Germline CDR1 is LNHDA and CDR2 is SQIVND (reference sequence). The CDR3 has 14 residues. Per the original methods: Reference gene primer amplification gave nucleated cell count estimates. Clones were read by immunoSEQ multiplex PCR, and TCRdb kept only the in-frame ones, dropping some. That table furnishes V, J and clone size, whereas the DNA furnished D and trimming. The table shows a few hundred thousand clones, with 85% to 90% occurring only once. The sample comprised peripheral blood. This TCR was recovered from a woman in her forties or fifties with active or convalescent COVID-19. This sequence joins TRBV19 and TRBJ2-3; D not resolved. CDR3 coding DNA: TGTGCCAGTAGAGGCATCGGGAGCACAGATACGCAGTATTTT. Translated, it gives CASRGIGSTDTQYF.